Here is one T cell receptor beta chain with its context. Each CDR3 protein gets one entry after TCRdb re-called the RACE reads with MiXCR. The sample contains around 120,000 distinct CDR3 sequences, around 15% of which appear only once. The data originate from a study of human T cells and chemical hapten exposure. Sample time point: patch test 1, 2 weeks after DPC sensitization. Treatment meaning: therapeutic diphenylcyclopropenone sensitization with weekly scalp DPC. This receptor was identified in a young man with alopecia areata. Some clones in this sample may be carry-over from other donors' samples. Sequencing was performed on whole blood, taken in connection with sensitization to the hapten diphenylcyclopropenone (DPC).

The CDR3 nucleotides read TGTGCCAGCAGTTTCGGGGGGTCATCCAGTGAGCAGTTCTTC. The encoded protein is CASSFGGSSSEQFF. The chain has TRBV12-3 or TRBV12-4 and TRBJ2-1; TRBD2 matches at 7 bases. The V segment lost 3 bases and the J segment 9 bases; nucleotides outside the gene matches: 8. This CDR3 is 14 amino acids long.